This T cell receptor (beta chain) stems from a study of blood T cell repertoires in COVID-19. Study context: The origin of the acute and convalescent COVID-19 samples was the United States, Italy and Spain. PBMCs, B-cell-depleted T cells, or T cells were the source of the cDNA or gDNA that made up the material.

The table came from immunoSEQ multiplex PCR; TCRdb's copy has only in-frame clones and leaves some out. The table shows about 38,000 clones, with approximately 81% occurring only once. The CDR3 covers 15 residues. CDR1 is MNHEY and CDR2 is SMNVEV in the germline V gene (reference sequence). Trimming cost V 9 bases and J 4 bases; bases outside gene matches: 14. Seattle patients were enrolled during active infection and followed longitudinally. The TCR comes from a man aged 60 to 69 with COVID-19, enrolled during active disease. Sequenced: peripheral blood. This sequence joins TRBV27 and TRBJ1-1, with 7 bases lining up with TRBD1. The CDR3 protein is CASSNYRGEGTEAFF. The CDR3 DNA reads TGTGCCAGTAGCAACTACAGGGGAGAGGGCACTGAAGCTTTCTTT.